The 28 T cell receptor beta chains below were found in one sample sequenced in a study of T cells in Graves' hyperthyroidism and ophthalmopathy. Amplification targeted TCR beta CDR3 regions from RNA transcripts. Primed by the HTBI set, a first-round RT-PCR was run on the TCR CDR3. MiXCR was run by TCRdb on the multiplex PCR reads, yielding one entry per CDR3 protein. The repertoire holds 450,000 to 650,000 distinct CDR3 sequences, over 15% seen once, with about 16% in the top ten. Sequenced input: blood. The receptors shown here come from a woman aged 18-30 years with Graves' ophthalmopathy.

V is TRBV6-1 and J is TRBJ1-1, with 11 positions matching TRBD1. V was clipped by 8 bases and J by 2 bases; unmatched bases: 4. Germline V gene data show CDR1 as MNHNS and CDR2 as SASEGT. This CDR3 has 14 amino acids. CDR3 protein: CASRGTGGNTEAFF. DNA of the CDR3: TGTGCCAGCCGGGGGACAGGGGGAAACACTGAAGCTTTCTTT.

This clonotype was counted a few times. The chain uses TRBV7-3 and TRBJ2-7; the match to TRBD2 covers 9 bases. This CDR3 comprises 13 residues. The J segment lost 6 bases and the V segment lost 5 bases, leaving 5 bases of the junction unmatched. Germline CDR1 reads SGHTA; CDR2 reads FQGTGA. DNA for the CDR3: TGTGCCAGCAGCCCTGCGGGGGGGGGCGAGCAGTACTTC. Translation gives CASSPAGGGEQYF.

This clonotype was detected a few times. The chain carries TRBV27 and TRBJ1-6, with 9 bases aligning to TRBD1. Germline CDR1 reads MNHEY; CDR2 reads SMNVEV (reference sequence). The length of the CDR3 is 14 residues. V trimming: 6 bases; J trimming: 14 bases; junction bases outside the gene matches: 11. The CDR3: CASRTGTGFVALHF. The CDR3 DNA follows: TGTGCCAGCAGGACCGGGACAGGGTTCGTTGCCCTCCACTTT.

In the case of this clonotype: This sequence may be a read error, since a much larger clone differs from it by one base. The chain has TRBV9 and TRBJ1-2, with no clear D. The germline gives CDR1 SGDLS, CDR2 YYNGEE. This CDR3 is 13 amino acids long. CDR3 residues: CVSSVGVNYGYTF. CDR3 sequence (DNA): TGTGTCAGCAGCGTAGGCGTCAACTATGGCTACACCTTC.

The CDR3 DNA is TGTGCCAGCTCAACGACAGGGTCCCACACAGATACGCAGTATTTT. Protein sequence: CASSTTGSHTDTQYF. This sequence joins TRBV18 and TRBJ2-3; 7 bases line up with TRBD1. V gave up 5 bases and J gave up 2 bases; unmatched junction bases: 7. Germline CDR1 KGHSH, CDR2 LQKENI. The CDR3 runs 15 residues.

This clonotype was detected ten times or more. This chain's CDR3 is CSVELAGVNTGELFF. CDR3 nucleotide sequence: TGCAGCGTTGAGCTAGCGGGGGTTAACACCGGGGAGCTGTTTTTT. This chain links TRBV29-1 with TRBJ2-2; 10 bases are shared with TRBD2. V lost 3 bases, J lost 2 bases, and 3 bases stayed unmatched. Germline V gives CDR1 SQVTM, CDR2 ANQGSEA. The length of the CDR3 is 15 residues.

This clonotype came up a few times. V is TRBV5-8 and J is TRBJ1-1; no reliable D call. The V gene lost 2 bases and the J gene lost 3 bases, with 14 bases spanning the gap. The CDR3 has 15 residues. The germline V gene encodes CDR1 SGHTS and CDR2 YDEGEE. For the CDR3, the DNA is TGTGCCAGCAGCTTAATGAGACACCGGGACACTGAAGCTTTCTTT. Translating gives CASSLMRHRDTEAFF.

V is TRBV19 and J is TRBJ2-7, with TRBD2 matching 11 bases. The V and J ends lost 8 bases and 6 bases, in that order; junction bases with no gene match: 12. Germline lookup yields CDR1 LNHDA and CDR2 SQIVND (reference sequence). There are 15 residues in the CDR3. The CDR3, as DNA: TGTGCCAGTCAATCTGACAGGGGGACTAGCGGCGAGCAGTACTTC. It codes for CASQSDRGTSGEQYF.

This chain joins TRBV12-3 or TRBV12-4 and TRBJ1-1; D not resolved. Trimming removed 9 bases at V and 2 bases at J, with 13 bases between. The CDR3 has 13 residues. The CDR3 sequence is CASLKGLNTEAFF. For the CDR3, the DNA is TGTGCCAGTTTAAAGGGTCTTAACACTGAAGCTTTCTTT.

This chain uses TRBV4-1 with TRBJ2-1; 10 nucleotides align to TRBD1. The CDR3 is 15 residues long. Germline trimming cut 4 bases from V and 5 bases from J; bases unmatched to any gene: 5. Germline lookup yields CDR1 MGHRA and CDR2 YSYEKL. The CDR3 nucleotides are TGCGCCAGCAGCCGACTTGGGACAGGGGACAATGAGCAGTTCTTC. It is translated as CASSRLGTGDNEQFF.

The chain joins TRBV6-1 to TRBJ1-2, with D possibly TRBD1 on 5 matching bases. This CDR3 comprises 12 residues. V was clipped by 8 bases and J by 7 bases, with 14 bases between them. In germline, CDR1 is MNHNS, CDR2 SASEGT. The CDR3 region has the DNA TGTGCCAGCCGCCGGGGGGGTCGTGGCTACACCTTC. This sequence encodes CASRRGGRGYTF.

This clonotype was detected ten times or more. The CDR3 reads CASLRTSGGKSEQFF. CDR3 in DNA: TGTGCCAGCCTGCGGACTAGCGGGGGGAAGAGCGAGCAGTTCTTC. The V gene is TRBV27, the J gene TRBJ2-1; TRBD2 aligns across 14 bases. Germline trimming cut 8 bases from V and 10 bases from J; bases unmatched to any gene: 10. The CDR3 covers 15 residues. Per the germline V gene, CDR1 is MNHEY and CDR2 is SMNVEV (reference sequence).

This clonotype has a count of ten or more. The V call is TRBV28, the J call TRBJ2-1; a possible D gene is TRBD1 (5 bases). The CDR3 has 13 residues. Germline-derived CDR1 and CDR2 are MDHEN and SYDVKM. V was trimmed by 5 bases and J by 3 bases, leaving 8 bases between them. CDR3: CASSTTDYNEQFF. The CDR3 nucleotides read TGTGCCAGCAGTACGACAGACTACAATGAGCAGTTCTTC.

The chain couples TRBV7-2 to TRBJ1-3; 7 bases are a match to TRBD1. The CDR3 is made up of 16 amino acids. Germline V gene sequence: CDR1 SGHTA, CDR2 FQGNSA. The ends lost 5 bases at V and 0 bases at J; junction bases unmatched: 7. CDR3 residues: CASSPGQTNSGNTIYF. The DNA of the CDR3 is TGTGCCAGCAGCCCGGGACAGACAAACTCTGGAAACACCATATATTTT.

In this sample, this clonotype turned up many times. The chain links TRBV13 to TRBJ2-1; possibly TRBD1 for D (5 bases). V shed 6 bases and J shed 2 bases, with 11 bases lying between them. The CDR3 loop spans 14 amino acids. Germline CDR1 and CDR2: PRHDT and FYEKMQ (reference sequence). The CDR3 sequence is CASSYRGTYNEQFF. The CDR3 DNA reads TGTGCCAGCAGTTATAGGGGAACCTACAATGAGCAGTTCTTC.

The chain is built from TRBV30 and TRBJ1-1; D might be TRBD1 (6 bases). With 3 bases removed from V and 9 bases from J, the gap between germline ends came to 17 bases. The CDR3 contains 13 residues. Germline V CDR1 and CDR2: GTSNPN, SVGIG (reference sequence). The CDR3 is CAWSGGQITKAFF. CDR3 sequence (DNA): TGTGCCTGGAGCGGGGGCCAGATTACGAAAGCTTTCTTT.

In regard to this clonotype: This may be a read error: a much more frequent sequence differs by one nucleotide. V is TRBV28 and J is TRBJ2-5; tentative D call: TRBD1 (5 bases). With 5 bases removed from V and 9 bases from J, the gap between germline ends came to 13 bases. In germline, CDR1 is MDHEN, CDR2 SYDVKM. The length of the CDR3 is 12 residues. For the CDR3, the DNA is TGTGCCAGCAGTACGTCTAGGGGCTCCCAGTACTTC. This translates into CASSTSRGSQYF.

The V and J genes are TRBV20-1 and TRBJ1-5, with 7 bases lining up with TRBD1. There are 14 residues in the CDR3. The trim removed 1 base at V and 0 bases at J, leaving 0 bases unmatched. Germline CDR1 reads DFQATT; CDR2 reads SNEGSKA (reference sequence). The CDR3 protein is CSARGTGSNQPQHF. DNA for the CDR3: TGCAGTGCTAGAGGGACAGGTAGCAATCAGCCCCAGCATTTT.

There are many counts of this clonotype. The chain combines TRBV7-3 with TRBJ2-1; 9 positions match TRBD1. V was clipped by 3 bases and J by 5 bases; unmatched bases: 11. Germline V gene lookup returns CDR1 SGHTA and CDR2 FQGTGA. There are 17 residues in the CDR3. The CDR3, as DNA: TGTGCCAGCAGCTTCGACTACGGGACAGGGCTACACAATGAGCAGTTCTTC. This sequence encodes CASSFDYGTGLHNEQFF.

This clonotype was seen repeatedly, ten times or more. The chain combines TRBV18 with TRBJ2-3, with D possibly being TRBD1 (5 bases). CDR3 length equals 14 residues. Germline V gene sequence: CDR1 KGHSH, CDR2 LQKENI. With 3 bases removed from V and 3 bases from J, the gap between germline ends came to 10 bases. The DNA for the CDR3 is TGTGCCAGCTCACCCAGGACACAAACAGATACGCAGTATTTT. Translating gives CASSPRTQTDTQYF.

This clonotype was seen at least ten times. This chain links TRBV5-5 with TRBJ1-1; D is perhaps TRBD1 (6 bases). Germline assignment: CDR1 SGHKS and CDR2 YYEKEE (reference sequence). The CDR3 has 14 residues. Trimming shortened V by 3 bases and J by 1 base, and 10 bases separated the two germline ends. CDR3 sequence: CASSSRGQNTEAFF. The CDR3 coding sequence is TGTGCCAGCAGCTCCAGGGGACAGAACACTGAAGCTTTCTTT.

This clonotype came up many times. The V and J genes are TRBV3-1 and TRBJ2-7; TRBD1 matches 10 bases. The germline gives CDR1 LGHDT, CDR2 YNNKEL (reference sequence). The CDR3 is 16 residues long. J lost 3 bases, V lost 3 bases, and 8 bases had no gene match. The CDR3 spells CASSQPQTGGFYEQYF. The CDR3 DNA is TGTGCCAGCAGCCAGCCCCAGACAGGGGGCTTCTACGAGCAGTACTTC.

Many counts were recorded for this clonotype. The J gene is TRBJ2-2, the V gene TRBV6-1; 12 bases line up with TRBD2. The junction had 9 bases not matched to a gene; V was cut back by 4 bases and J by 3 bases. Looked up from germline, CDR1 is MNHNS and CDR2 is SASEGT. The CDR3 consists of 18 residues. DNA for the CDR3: TGTGCCAGCAGTGCGTTGACGGGACTAGCGGGCGACACCGGGGAGCTGTTTTTT. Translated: CASSALTGLAGDTGELFF.

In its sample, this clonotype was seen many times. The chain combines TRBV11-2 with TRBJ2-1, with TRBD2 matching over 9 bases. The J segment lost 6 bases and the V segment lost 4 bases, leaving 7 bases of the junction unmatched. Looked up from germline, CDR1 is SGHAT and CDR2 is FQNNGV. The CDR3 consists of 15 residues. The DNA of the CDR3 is TGTGCCAGCAGCTCCGGGGCGGGAGGGCTCAATGAGCAGTTCTTC. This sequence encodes CASSSGAGGLNEQFF.

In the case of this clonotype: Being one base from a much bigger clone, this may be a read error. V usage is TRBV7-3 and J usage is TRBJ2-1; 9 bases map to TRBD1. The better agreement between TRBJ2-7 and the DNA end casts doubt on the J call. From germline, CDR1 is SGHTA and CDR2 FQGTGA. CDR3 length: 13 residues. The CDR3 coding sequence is TGTGCCAGCAGCATCGACAGGGGGAATGAGCAGTACTTC. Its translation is CASSIDRGNEQYF.

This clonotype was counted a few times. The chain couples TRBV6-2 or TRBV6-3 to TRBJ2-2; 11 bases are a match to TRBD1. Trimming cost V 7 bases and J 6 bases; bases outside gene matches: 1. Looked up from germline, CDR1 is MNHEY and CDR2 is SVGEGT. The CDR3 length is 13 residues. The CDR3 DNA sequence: TGTGCCAGCAAGGACAGGGGGCCCGGGGAGCTGTTTTTT. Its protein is CASKDRGPGELFF.

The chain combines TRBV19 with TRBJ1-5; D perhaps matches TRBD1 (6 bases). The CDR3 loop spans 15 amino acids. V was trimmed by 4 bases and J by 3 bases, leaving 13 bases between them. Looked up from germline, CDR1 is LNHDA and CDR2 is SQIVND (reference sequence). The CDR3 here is CASSTYDRPNQPQHF. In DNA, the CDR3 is TGTGCCAGTAGTACCTACGACAGGCCCAATCAGCCCCAGCATTTT.

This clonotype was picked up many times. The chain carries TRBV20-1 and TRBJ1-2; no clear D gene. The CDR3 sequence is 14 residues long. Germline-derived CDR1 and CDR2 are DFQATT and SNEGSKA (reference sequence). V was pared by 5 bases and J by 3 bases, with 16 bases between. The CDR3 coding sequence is TGCAGTGCTCCACCGACCGCCCGTTACTATGGCTACACCTTC. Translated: CSAPPTARYYGYTF.